In its sample, the clone carrying this T cell receptor beta chain was seen a few times. Its antigen is not identified. With the read ending 3 residues before the CDR3 end, the germline J gene is used to fill in that end. The method was immunoSEQ multiplex PCR; TCRdb's version includes in-frame clones alone and lacks a portion of them. The sample has 17,000 or so clones, none seen only once. Patients had low serum IgG, IgA and/or IgM and specific antibody deficiency. The CVID group had some 15 females and 29 males, mean age roughly 40. Donors gave about 5 to 8.5 ml heparinized peripheral whole blood. These data are taken from a study of T cell clonality in common variable immunodeficiency. Study-level results: Fewer deletions and N-nucleotide insertions were reportedly seen in common variable immunodeficiency TCR beta sequences. Compared with healthy controls, CVID subjects showed increased TCRbeta clonality, mostly in about a third.

CDR3 length: 14 amino acids. Germline V gene data show CDR1 as LNHDA and CDR2 as SQIVND (reference sequence). The ends lost 6 bases at V and 3 bases at J; junction bases unmatched: 5. The V call is TRBV19, the J call TRBJ1-1, with 9 nucleotides matching TRBD1. The receptor was derived from a human donor with common variable immunodeficiency. The sample was peripheral blood mononuclear cells. The CDR3 loop is CASRRGDRDTEAFF. The CDR3 DNA, read in part, is TGTGCCAGTAGGAGAGGGGACAGGGACACTGAA. Combining the CDR3 with reference TRBV19 and TRBJ1-1 gives the whole variable domain DGGITQSPKYLFRKEGQNVTLSCEQNLNHDAMYWYRQDPGQGLRLIYYSQIVNDFQKGDIAEGYSVSREKKESFPLTVTSAQKNPTAFYLCASRRGDRDTEAFFGQGTRLTVV.